This TCR beta chain is from a study of T cell repertoires in cytomegalovirus infection. Study-level background: Public TCR beta signatures indicated both CMV infection and matching HLA type.

Regarding the study as a whole: There were carriers of CMV plus the relevant HLA, and cumulative public TCR beta family frequency identified them. CMV-specific TCR beta clonotypes restricted by HLA-C were the ones dominating the ex vivo response.

V dropped 5 bases and J dropped 7 bases, with 12 bases sitting between them. The CDR3 contains 12 residues. The germline gives CDR1 SGHTA, CDR2 FQGNSA. This clonotype was seen repeatedly, ten times or more. The antigen is undetermined. From the reads, TCRdb called clonotypes with MiXCR, one entry per CDR3 protein. The data contain some 350,000 distinct CDR3 sequences, 15% to 20% of them singletons. This clonotype was sampled from a human donor in good health (CMV status not recorded). Some clones in this sample may be carry-over from other donors' samples. This chain links TRBV7-2 with TRBJ2-7, with D possibly being TRBD2 (5 bases). Sequencing input: PBMCs. The CDR3 DNA reads TGTGCCAGCAGCGCCGAACTAGTGGAGCAGTACTTC. As protein: CASSAELVEQYF.